The 2 T cell receptor beta chains given below trace back to one sample, sequenced in a study of regulatory T cells in long-lasting Graves disease (dated by TCRdb to 2020 to 2022). The library was obtained by multiplex PCR. The sample was run on an Illumina HiSeq 4000. TCR beta libraries were built with iRepertoire HTBI primers and Arm-PCR amplification of CDR3 regions. TCRdb reprocessed the public reads (quality trimming at Q25 with fastp, clone calling with MiXCR) and kept in-frame beta chains. CDR3 protein duplicates are merged, each entry listing the most common genes and DNA. This sample holds around 400,000 distinct CDR3 sequences; about a quarter were observed only once. Approximately 25% of the sample goes to the ten largest clones. Taken with the paper, the label for time point translates to: persistent/refractory GD, antithyroid drugs over 5 years with positive TRAb. For both TCR sequencing and RNA sequencing, RNA was extracted from PBMCs using TRIzol.

This material consisted of peripheral blood mononuclear cells (PBMCs), taken when the disease was refractory, from a patient treated with antithyroid drugs. These receptors originate from a female donor with Graves disease.

The V and J genes are TRBV12-3 or TRBV12-4 and TRBJ2-7; perhaps TRBD1 as D (5 bases). This CDR3 has 14 amino acids. Trimming took 6 bases from V and 1 from J, leaving 13 bases between them. The CDR3 nucleotides are TGTGCCAGCAGACAGAGACAGTCTTCCTACGAGCAGTACTTC. It is translated as CASRQRQSSYEQYF.

This clonotype was recorded at least ten times. The chain has TRBV11-2 and TRBJ2-7, with D unclear. V was cut by 4 bases and J by 2 bases, with 12 bases left in between. The CDR3 contains 14 residues. Per the germline V gene, CDR1 is SGHAT and CDR2 is FQNNGV. The chain's CDR3 is CASSSLGGPYEQYF. CDR3 coding DNA: TGTGCCAGCAGCTCGCTTGGCGGCCCCTACGAGCAGTACTTC.